The present T cell receptor (beta chain) was sequenced within a study of T-cell reconstitution after alpha-beta-depleted transplantation in children. This CDR3 comprises 16 residues. Between the trimmed V and J ends, which lost 0 bases and 8 bases, there was a span of 17 bases. CDR1 is SGHRS, CDR2 YFSETQ, per germline. Preparation of the TCRbeta library was carried out with unique molecular identifiers. MiXCR, applied by TCRdb to the PCR reads, yields one record per CDR3 protein. The sample lists approximately 240,000 distinct CDR3 sequences, roughly a tenth occurring once. Material: PBMCs from the stem cell graft donor, obtained from the stem cell graft. The chain has TRBV5-1 and TRBJ1-4; D remains ambiguous. This receptor was taken from a human donor who donated a stem cell graft to a child with SCID. Here the CDR3 reads CASSLEGETFTEKLFF. CDR3 bases: TGCGCCAGCAGCTTGGAGGGTGAGACGTTCACGGAAAAACTGTTTTTT.